This is a list of T cell receptor beta chains from one sample in a study of PD-1 blockade in classical Hodgkin lymphoma. Using immunoSEQ multiplex PCR, the repertoire was profiled, and TCRdb retains in-frame clones only, with some absent. Among more than 90,000 clones, 81% were seen once, and the ten largest hold approximately 15%. The specimen was peripheral blood mononuclear cells (PBMCs), collected before the second cycle of nivolumab. These receptors were collected from a human donor with classical Hodgkin lymphoma. CDR3s include the opening cysteine and the closing phenylalanine or tryptophan. The D gene is left open where the match is weak. Size is omitted from some rows. Given values are once, few, many or a class for expanded clones.

>TRBJ2-2|.|TRBD2|TRBV7-9
TGTGCCAGCAGCTTCGGTCTAGCGGGAGACATCGCGAACACCGGGGAGCTGTTTTTT
CASSFGLAGDIANTGELFF
>TRBJ1-1|.|.|TRBV28
TGTGCCAGCACCAATCCCCGCGACGGAAACACTGAAGCTTTCTTT
CASTNPRDGNTEAFF
>TRBJ2-2|.|TRBD1|TRBV5-4
TGTGCCAGCAGCTTGGAGCCCCTCCAGGGGGCGATCGGGGAGCTGTTTTTT
CASSLEPLQGAIGELFF
>TRBJ1-1|.|.|TRBV5-5
TGTGCCAGCAGCCAAGGCTCCGGGGGCTGGGCTTTCTTT
CASSQGSGGWAFF
>TRBJ1-1|once|.|TRBV18
TGTGCCAGCTCCCCCACGTACAGGGACACTGAAGCTTTCTTT
CASSPTYRDTEAFF
>TRBJ2-7|.|TRBD2|TRBV2
TGTGCCAGCAGGAGGTCTAGCGGAAACAACTACGAGCAGTACTTC
CASRRSSGNNYEQYF
>TRBJ2-7|.|TRBD2|TRBV6-5
TGTGCCAGCAGTTACTCGAGCGTGGCTAGCGGCTACGAGCAGTACTTC
CASSYSSVASGYEQYF
>TRBJ2-3|.|TRBD2|TRBV2
TGTGCCAGCAGCATAGCGGGAGCCTCAGATACGCAGTATTTT
CASSIAGASDTQYF
>TRBJ2-2|.|TRBD2|TRBV7-9
TGTGCCAGCAGCTCCGGGGGGAGGGTAGACACCGGGGAGCTGTTTTTT
CASSSGGRVDTGELFF
>TRBJ2-5|.|.|TRBV5-4
TGTGCCAGCAGCTTGGGGGCAGAAGAGACCCAGTACTTC
CASSLGAEETQYF